Below are 20 T cell receptor beta chains sequenced from a single sample in a study of T cell responses to AZD1222 COVID-19 vaccine (dated by TCRdb to the early 2020s). Explained via the paper, the time point label denotes: about 28 days (+/-7) after the second vaccine dose. The treatment or condition label corresponds to: meningococcal conjugate vaccine given as trial control. The library relied on the immunoSEQ multiplex PCR assay. This is the immuneACCESS table as TCRdb keeps it, with only in-frame sequences that have V and J called. A part of the clones is gone; compared with another copy, unresolved V genes explain less than half, and the rest is unexplained. A total of 100,000 to 150,000 clones appear in this sample, over 75% of them only once. The ten largest clones capture about 7.9% of the sample. The sequencing used peripheral blood, collected 28 days after the second dose of the MenACWY control vaccine. All receptors derive from an adult who received the MenACWY meningococcal vaccine as a control.

The chain combines TRBV5-5 with TRBJ1-2; D is unclear. This CDR3 comprises 17 residues. Per the germline V gene, CDR1 is SGHKS and CDR2 is YYEKEE (reference sequence). V dropped 0 bases and J dropped 0 bases, with 15 bases sitting between them. This CDR3 reads CASSLEFPPISNYGYTF. As DNA, the CDR3 is TGTGCCAGCAGCTTGGAGTTTCCACCCATTTCTAACTATGGCTACACCTTC.

The chain carries TRBV6-5 and TRBJ2-1; TRBD2 might be the D (6 bases). There are 14 residues in the CDR3. Germline CDR1 is MNHEY and CDR2 is SVGAGI. Trimming took off 7 bases at V and 12 bases at J, with 22 bases between the two ends. The CDR3 loop reads CASNRGSGDLGQFF. CDR3 DNA: TGTGCCAGCAACAGAGGGTCGGGGGACCTTGGGCAGTTCTTC.

V and J are TRBV6-2 or TRBV6-3 and TRBJ2-5; D not certain. Germline V gene lookup returns CDR1 MNHEY and CDR2 SVGEGT. The length of the CDR3 is 14 residues. The germline V and J ends were trimmed by 4 bases and 0 bases, with 9 bases remaining between them. The CDR3 coding sequence is TGTGCCAGCAGTTTAGGGCCAGACCAAGAGACCCAGTACTTC. Its translation: CASSLGPDQETQYF.

Only a few counts were recorded for this clone. The chain couples TRBV7-2 to TRBJ2-7; TRBD2 matches 8 bases. The CDR3 sequence is 15 residues long. V trimming: 7 bases; J trimming: 7 bases; junction bases outside the gene matches: 15. Germline V gene data show CDR1 as SGHTA and CDR2 as FQGNSA. The CDR3 nucleotides read TGTGCCAGCACCCAAGGAGCGGCGGGAGGACGTGAGCAGTACTTC. Residues: CASTQGAAGGREQYF. Full variable domain (remainder filled in from reference TRBV7-2 and TRBJ2-7): GAGVSQSPSNKVTEKGKDVELRCDPISGHTALYWYRQSLGQGLEFLIYFQGNSAPDKSGLPSDRFSAERTGGSVSTLTIQRTQQEDSAVYLCASTQGAAGGREQYFGPGTRLTVT.

This chain connects TRBV5-5 to TRBJ2-1; no clear D. The CDR3 extends over 15 amino acids. CDR1 and CDR2 (germline): SGHKS, YYEKEE (reference sequence). Trimming took 0 bases from V and 6 from J, leaving 13 bases between them. The CDR3 protein is CASSLGLEFGNEQFF. The CDR3 nucleotides read TGTGCCAGCAGCTTGGGACTGGAATTTGGCAATGAGCAGTTCTTC.

This clone was seen only once. The chain recombines TRBV5-1 with TRBJ1-4, with 9 bases fitting TRBD1. V was clipped by 4 bases and J by 2 bases; unmatched bases: 3. Germline assignment: CDR1 SGHRS and CDR2 YFSETQ. The CDR3 sequence is 15 residues long. CDR3 sequence reads: CASSAGTGTNEKLFF. CDR3 nucleotide sequence: TGCGCCAGCAGCGCCGGGACAGGGACTAATGAAAAACTGTTTTTT.

The rearrangement uses TRBV7-2 and TRBJ1-5, with D hard to call. V lost 3 bases and J lost 0, with 12 bases in between. The germline V gene encodes CDR1 SGHTA and CDR2 FQGNSA. The CDR3 contains 16 residues. CDR3 sequence (DNA): TGTGCCAGCAGCTTCTCGGACGGGTATAGCAATCAGCCCCAGCATTTT. This translates into CASSFSDGYSNQPQHF.

The chain employs TRBV11-2 and TRBJ1-3; a weak D match, TRBD1 (5 bases). Germline CDR1 is SGHAT and CDR2 is FQNNGV. CDR3 length equals 16 residues. V was pared by 5 bases and J by 0 bases, with 14 bases between. CDR3 loop: CASSSGHYRSGNTIYF. CDR3 DNA: TGTGCCAGCAGCAGCGGACATTACCGCTCTGGAAACACCATATATTTT.

The chain recombines TRBV6-1 with TRBJ1-1; 7 nucleotides line up with TRBD1. The CDR3 is made up of 16 amino acids. Germline values: CDR1 MNHNS, CDR2 SASEGT. The trim removed 2 bases at V and 0 bases at J, leaving 6 bases unmatched. Here the CDR3 DNA reads TGTGCCAGCAGTGAATTCCGGGGACAGATGAACACTGAAGCTTTCTTT. This codes for CASSEFRGQMNTEAFF.

The chain has TRBV6-5 and TRBJ2-1; D possibly corresponds to TRBD2 (5 bases). CDR1 MNHEY and CDR2 SVGAGI come from the germline V gene. There are 15 residues in the CDR3. V shed 7 bases and J shed 6 bases, with 19 bases lying between them. The CDR3 is CASTQRWELVNEQFF. Here the CDR3 DNA reads TGTGCCAGCACCCAGAGGTGGGAGCTCGTCAATGAGCAGTTCTTC.

The V gene is TRBV13, the J gene TRBJ2-4; 9 bases agree with TRBD1. The trim removed 0 bases at V and 15 bases at J, leaving 6 bases unmatched. Germline CDR1 and CDR2: PRHDT and FYEKMQ (reference sequence). The CDR3 length is 13 residues. The CDR3: CASSLGTGTGTYF. CDR3 coding DNA: TGTGCCAGCAGCTTAGGAACCGGGACAGGGACGTACTTC.

This clone was found once. This chain links TRBV5-1 with TRBJ1-6; D remains unclear. The length of the CDR3 is 14 residues. The V end lost 6 bases, the J end lost 0 bases, and 7 bases lay between the germline ends. CDR1 is SGHRS, CDR2 YFSETQ, per germline. CDR3 nucleotide sequence: TGCGCCAGCAAGCAAAGCTCCTATAATTCACCCCTCCACTTT. Amino acids: CASKQSSYNSPLHF. The variable domain in full, with the rest retrieved from reference TRBV5-1 and TRBJ1-6, is KAGVTQTPRYLIKTRGQQVTLSCSPISGHRSVSWYQQTPGQGLQFLFEYFSETQRNKGNFPGRFSGRQFSNSRSEMNVSTLELGDSALYLCASKQSSYNSPLHFGNGTRLTVT.

This sequence joins TRBV24-1 and TRBJ2-3; 8 bases are shared with TRBD1. The V gene end was trimmed by 4 bases and the J gene end by 0 bases; junction bases not matched to a gene: 5. The germline V gene encodes CDR1 KGHDR and CDR2 SFDVKD. This CDR3 is built from 16 residues. The DNA for the CDR3 is TGTGCCACCAGTGACCCCCGACAGGGGAGCACAGATACGCAGTATTTT. Translating it yields CATSDPRQGSTDTQYF.

The chain couples TRBV19 to TRBJ1-1; 7 bases fit TRBD1. Germline V CDR1 and CDR2: LNHDA, SQIVND (reference sequence). The CDR3 sequence is 15 residues long. J gave up 3 bases and V 5 bases, and 9 bases lay outside the gene matches. This chain's CDR3 is CASSRAGTADTEAFF. Here the CDR3 DNA reads TGTGCCAGTAGTCGAGCCGGGACAGCTGACACTGAAGCTTTCTTT.

The J gene is TRBJ1-4, the V gene TRBV5-1, with D possibly TRBD1 on 6 matching bases. CDR1 and CDR2 from the germline V gene are SGHRS and YFSETQ. Trimming removed 4 bases at V and 5 bases at J, with 12 bases between. The CDR3 is 14 residues long. The CDR3 is CASSRDTLNEKLFF. The CDR3 bases are TGCGCCAGCAGCCGGGACACCCTCAATGAAAAACTGTTTTTT.

The CDR3 sequence: CASSLPDSPGAFF. CDR3 sequence (DNA): TGCGCCAGCAGCTTGCCGGACTCCCCAGGCGCTTTCTTT. The chain joins TRBV5-1 to TRBJ1-1; D unresolved. Germline-derived CDR1 and CDR2 are SGHRS and YFSETQ. The CDR3 is made up of 13 amino acids. Trimming took 1 base from V and 11 from J, leaving 15 bases between them.

The gene calls are TRBV19 and TRBJ1-2; 10 positions agree with TRBD1. J was trimmed by 5 bases and V by 5 bases; bases with no gene match: 2. Germline V lookup: CDR1 LNHDA, CDR2 SQIVND (reference sequence). The CDR3 contains 13 residues. This CDR3 is CASSGQGVYGYTF. The CDR3 coding sequence is TGTGCCAGTAGTGGACAGGGGGTTTATGGCTACACCTTC.

The CDR3 protein is CASSSTSDRGYYGYTF. DNA for the CDR3: TGTGCCAGCAGCTCCACGTCGGACAGGGGATATTATGGCTACACCTTC. The genes are TRBV7-7 and TRBJ1-2, with TRBD1 matching 9 bases. This CDR3 is 16 amino acids long. From germline, CDR1 is SSHAT and CDR2 FNYEAQ (reference sequence). V shed 4 bases, J shed 5 bases, and the junction held 11 bases outside the gene matches.

The rearrangement uses TRBV11-2 and TRBJ1-3; the D is unclear. The V end lost 5 bases, the J end lost 4 bases, and 15 bases lay between the germline ends. Germline lookup yields CDR1 SGHAT and CDR2 FQNNGV. There are 15 residues in the CDR3. The CDR3 DNA follows: TGTGCCAGCAGCCCCTCAGGAGGGTCCGGAAACACCATATATTTT. Encoded protein: CASSPSGGSGNTIYF.

The gene calls are TRBV19 and TRBJ1-2; 9 bases match TRBD1. The V and J ends lost 4 bases and 8 bases, in that order; junction bases with no gene match: 11. CDR3 length equals 15 residues. In germline, CDR1 is LNHDA, CDR2 SQIVND (reference sequence). The CDR3 region has the DNA TGTGCCAGTAGTACCCGACCCGGGACAGGGTCCGGCTACACCTTC. It is translated as CASSTRPGTGSGYTF. Based on the CDR3 plus reference TRBV19 and TRBJ1-2, the full variable domain is DGGITQSPKYLFRKEGQNVTLSCEQNLNHDAMYWYRQDPGQGLRLIYYSQIVNDFQKGDIAEGYSVSREKKESFPLTVTSAQKNPTAFYLCASSTRPGTGSGYTFGSGTRLTVV.